These 25 T cell receptor beta chains originate from one sample sequenced in a study of shared T cell receptors in the human thymus. Sequencing used immunoSEQ multiplex PCR; TCRdb keeps in-frame clones, though not all of them. The sample yields about 610,000 clones, approximately 90% seen once. This sample was also put to use in a study of human thymus T cells.

Sequencing was carried out using thymocytes. Receptors originate from a boy in the first two years of life with a congenital heart defect.

The V and J genes are TRBV9 and TRBJ2-3, with 12 bases aligning to TRBD2. The CDR3 extends over 19 amino acids. CDR1 and CDR2 (germline): SGDLS, YYNGEE. V shed 4 bases, J shed 2 bases, and the junction held 14 bases outside the gene matches. The CDR3 protein is CASSPRILAGGPNTDTQYF. Here the CDR3 DNA reads TGTGCCAGCAGCCCAAGGATACTAGCGGGAGGACCTAACACAGATACGCAGTATTTT. The whole variable domain, filled in from reference TRBV9 and TRBJ2-3, reads DSGVTQTPKHLITATGQRVTLRCSPRSGDLSVYWYQQSLDQGLQFLIQYYNGEERAKGNILERFSAQQFPDLHSELNLSSLELGDSALYFCASSPRILAGGPNTDTQYFGPGTRLTVL.

The rearrangement uses TRBV5-1 and TRBJ2-7; 9 bases are shared with TRBD1. Germline trimming cut 5 bases from V and 2 bases from J; bases unmatched to any gene: 8. The CDR3 has 15 amino acids. Germline CDR1 and CDR2: SGHRS and YFSETQ. This CDR3 reads CASRLDRGPPYEQYF. CDR3 in DNA: TGCGCCAGCAGGCTGGACAGGGGACCCCCCTACGAGCAGTACTTC. The whole variable domain, remainder taken from reference TRBV5-1 and TRBJ2-7, is KAGVTQTPRYLIKTRGQQVTLSCSPISGHRSVSWYQQTPGQGLQFLFEYFSETQRNKGNFPGRFSGRQFSNSRSEMNVSTLELGDSALYLCASRLDRGPPYEQYFGPGTRLTVT.

This clone was picked up a small number of times. This chain connects TRBV7-2 to TRBJ2-7; TRBD2 agrees at 13 bases. The CDR3 is 16 residues long. Per germline, CDR1 SGHTA and CDR2 FQGNSA. The V and J ends lost 5 bases and 3 bases, in that order; junction bases with no gene match: 7. CDR3 DNA: TGTGCCAGCAGCCCAGCCGGGACTAGCGGGATCTACGAGCAGTACTTC. Its protein product is CASSPAGTSGIYEQYF.

Worth noting for this clone: This sample includes further DNA sequences coding for the same CDR3. V gene TRBV9 combines with J gene TRBJ2-7; TRBD1 matches at 7 bases. CDR1 and CDR2 from the germline V gene are SGDLS and YYNGEE. The CDR3 totals 14 residues. The V and J ends lost 0 bases and 2 bases, in that order; junction bases with no gene match: 2. CDR3 nucleotides: TGTGCCAGCAGCGTAGGACAGGGACCCTACGAGCAGTACTTC. This gives the protein CASSVGQGPYEQYF. The complete variable domain, with remaining parts taken from reference TRBV9 and TRBJ2-7, reads DSGVTQTPKHLITATGQRVTLRCSPRSGDLSVYWYQQSLDQGLQFLIQYYNGEERAKGNILERFSAQQFPDLHSELNLSSLELGDSALYFCASSVGQGPYEQYFGPGTRLTVT.

The V call is TRBV10-2, the J call TRBJ2-5; 11 bases map to TRBD2. The CDR3 is 16 amino acids. Unmatched junction bases numbered 9, after V lost 4 bases and J lost 5 bases. The germline CDR1 and CDR2 sequences are WSHSY and SAAADI. In DNA form, the CDR3 reads TGCGCCAGCAGTGTTTTTAGCGGGAGGGCCCAGGAGACCCAGTACTTC. Translated, it gives CASSVFSGRAQETQYF.

This clone came up once. The chain employs TRBV23-1 and TRBJ2-3; 8 positions agree with TRBD2. TRBV23-1 is an ORF; its function is uncertain. Trimming removed 8 bases from V and 7 bases from J; junction bases left unmatched: 11. The CDR3 runs to 14 residues. This CDR3 is CASAGERETNTQYF. CDR3 bases: TGCGCCAGCGCAGGGGAGCGGGAGACAAATACGCAGTATTTT.

The genes are TRBV28 and TRBJ2-5; 9 bases are shared with TRBD1. The CDR3 totals 14 residues. V was pared by 7 bases and J by 1 base, with 4 bases of the junction left unmatched. Germline V gene sequence: CDR1 MDHEN, CDR2 SYDVKM. CDR3 nucleotide sequence: TGTGCCAGCAACCCGACAGGGGGCCAAGAGACCCAGTACTTC. Translation gives CASNPTGGQETQYF.

This chain links TRBV30 with TRBJ1-1; a weak D match, TRBD1 (6 bases). The CDR3 runs 14 residues. V dropped 2 bases and J dropped 5 bases, with 15 bases sitting between them. Germline-derived CDR1 and CDR2 are GTSNPN and SVGIG (reference sequence). The CDR3 loop is CAWSKRTVGTEAFF. CDR3 in DNA: TGTGCCTGGAGTAAGCGGACAGTTGGAACTGAAGCTTTCTTT.

The chain couples TRBV19 to TRBJ1-2, with D possibly being TRBD1 (5 bases). Germline loops: CDR1 LNHDA, CDR2 SQIVND (reference sequence). This CDR3 contains 14 residues. V lost 10 bases to trimming and J lost 6 bases, with 21 bases between them. CDR3 loop: CATTTPGGTDGYTF. As DNA, the CDR3 is TGTGCCACCACAACCCCGGGGGGGACGGATGGCTACACCTTC.

The genes are TRBV6-4 and TRBJ2-1, with 8 bases aligning to TRBD2. Germline trimming cut 8 bases from V and 4 bases from J; bases unmatched to any gene: 16. Looked up from germline, CDR1 is MRHNA and CDR2 is SNTAGT. The CDR3 length is 17 residues. CDR3 residues: CASAPTHSGTVYNEQFF. The CDR3, as DNA: TGTGCCAGCGCCCCCACCCATAGCGGGACTGTTTACAATGAGCAGTTCTTC.

This clone was counted only a few times. The gene calls are TRBV14 and TRBJ2-1, with TRBD2 identical over 13 bases. Germline V gene lookup returns CDR1 SGHDN and CDR2 FVKESK. This CDR3 region has 17 residues. V shed 1 base and J 5 bases; nucleotides not matched to a gene: 5. CDR3 nucleotides: TGTGCCAGCAGCCAAGTCGGACTAGCGGGAGTCAACAATGAGCAGTTCTTC. Residues: CASSQVGLAGVNNEQFF.

The chain recombines TRBV30 with TRBJ1-1; 9 bases match TRBD1. There are 15 residues in the CDR3. Trimming at V came to 1 base and at J to 6 bases, leaving 9 bases not matched to a gene. Germline V gene lookup returns CDR1 GTSNPN and CDR2 SVGIG (reference sequence). CDR3 coding DNA: TGTGCCTGGAGTGATGGACAGGGGAGTGATGCTGAAGCTTTCTTT. Its translation is CAWSDGQGSDAEAFF.

The V and J genes are TRBV6-7 and TRBJ2-1; the D is unclear. TRBV6-7 is placed among ORFs of uncertain function. Trimming pared 7 bases from V and 4 bases from J, leaving 11 bases between. The CDR3 length is 13 residues. The CDR3 reads CASTVSFYNEQFF. The CDR3 DNA follows: TGTGCCAGCACAGTTAGCTTTTACAATGAGCAGTTCTTC.

In its sample, this clone was seen a few times. V is TRBV5-6 and J is TRBJ1-5; no definite D call. V was trimmed by 4 bases and J by 7 bases, leaving 18 bases between them. The germline CDR1 and CDR2 sequences are SGHDT and YYEEEE. The CDR3 extends over 15 amino acids. The CDR3 DNA reads TGTGCCAGCAGCCGATCAGACGGGTTGGCACAGCCCCAGCATTTT. Encoded protein: CASSRSDGLAQPQHF.

This CDR3 reads CASSDGQDWTEAFF. The CDR3 DNA follows: TGCGCCAGCAGCGATGGACAGGACTGGACTGAAGCTTTCTTT. This chain links TRBV4-3 with TRBJ1-1; TRBD1 aligns across 7 bases. V lost 5 bases, J lost 5 bases, and 8 bases stayed unmatched. Germline CDR1 LGHNA, CDR2 YSLEER. The CDR3 loop spans 14 amino acids.

The gene calls are TRBV6-5 and TRBJ2-5; possibly TRBD2 for D (6 bases). The CDR3 contains 15 residues. The ends were cut back, 6 bases at V and 0 bases at J, with 14 bases in the middle. Germline CDR1 and CDR2: MNHEY and SVGAGI. CDR3 in amino acids: CASRVRLAYQETQYF. The CDR3 nucleotides are TGTGCCAGCAGGGTTAGGCTAGCGTACCAAGAGACCCAGTACTTC.

This clone was detected a few times. The rearrangement uses TRBV5-6 and TRBJ1-4, with 7 bases that match TRBD1. The CDR3 is 16 amino acids. With 0 bases clipped from V and 0 bases from J, the junction kept 2 bases outside the gene matches. From germline, CDR1 is SGHDT and CDR2 YYEEEE. The CDR3 sequence is CASSLGGGSTNEKLFF. For the CDR3, the DNA is TGTGCCAGCAGCTTGGGAGGGGGCTCAACTAATGAAAAACTGTTTTTT.

The V call is TRBV4-2, the J call TRBJ1-1; D possibly corresponds to TRBD1 (5 bases). Looked up from germline, CDR1 is LGHNA and CDR2 is YNFKEQ. The CDR3 extends over 15 amino acids. The ends were cut back, 0 bases at V and 10 bases at J, with 18 bases in the middle. The CDR3 sequence: CASSQDSWQGGRAFF. DNA of the CDR3: TGTGCCAGCAGCCAAGATAGTTGGCAGGGAGGCCGAGCTTTCTTT.

CDR3: CSALGHEQYF. The DNA for the CDR3 is TGCAGTGCTCTGGGCCACGAGCAGTACTTC. This rearrangement joins TRBV20-1 to TRBJ2-7, with D unresolved. The CDR3 covers 10 residues. Germline CDR1 is DFQATT and CDR2 is SNEGSKA (reference sequence). The ends were cut back, 5 bases at V and 5 bases at J, with 7 bases in the middle.

This sequence joins TRBV6-6 and TRBJ1-2, with a weak D call TRBD1 (6 bases). Trimming shortened V by 6 bases and J by 6 bases, and 17 bases separated the two germline ends. The CDR3 runs 14 residues. Per germline, CDR1 MNHNY and CDR2 SVGAGI (reference sequence). Here the CDR3 DNA reads TGTGCCAGCAGGTCCACAGGGTATGGGGATGGCTACACCTTC. Translating gives CASRSTGYGDGYTF.

The chain recombines TRBV27 with TRBJ2-1, with TRBD2 matching over 7 bases. The CDR3 runs 16 residues. V lost 6 bases to trimming and J lost 7 bases; unmatched junction nucleotides: 15. Germline CDR1 MNHEY, CDR2 SMNVEV (reference sequence). This CDR3 reads CASRGEAGFRGNEQFF. The CDR3 coding sequence is TGTGCCAGCAGAGGTGAAGCGGGATTTCGAGGGAATGAGCAGTTCTTC.

The sample holds a few counts of this clone. V and J are TRBV4-1 and TRBJ2-1; 9 positions agree with TRBD2. Germline CDR1 is MGHRA and CDR2 is YSYEKL. V shed 1 base, J shed 6 bases, and the junction held 7 bases outside the gene matches. This CDR3 spans 16 amino acids. CDR3 residues: CASSQGGGRATNEQFF. CDR3 nucleotide sequence: TGCGCCAGCAGCCAAGGAGGCGGGAGGGCTACCAATGAGCAGTTCTTC.

V usage is TRBV29-1 and J usage is TRBJ1-1; D gene ambiguous. V was trimmed by 6 bases and J by 1 base, leaving 9 bases between them. CDR3 length: 12 amino acids. The germline gives CDR1 SQVTM, CDR2 ANQGSEA. This chain's CDR3 is CSVLEGNTEAFF. CDR3 DNA sequence: TGCAGCGTCCTAGAGGGGAACACTGAAGCTTTCTTT.

V is TRBV4-2 and J is TRBJ1-5; 9 nucleotides line up with TRBD1. The V gene end was trimmed by 3 bases and the J gene end by 0 bases; junction bases not matched to a gene: 3. Germline V gives CDR1 LGHNA, CDR2 YNFKEQ. The CDR3 loop spans 16 amino acids. The CDR3 bases are TGTGCCAGCAGCCAGGGGACAGGGTATAGCAATCAGCCCCAGCATTTT. Protein: CASSQGTGYSNQPQHF.

The rearrangement joins TRBV10-2 to TRBJ2-1; 14 nucleotides line up with TRBD2. The germline gives CDR1 WSHSY, CDR2 SAAADI. The J segment lost 12 bases and the V segment lost 0 bases, leaving 4 bases of the junction unmatched. The CDR3 has 15 residues. The CDR3 DNA is TGCGCCAGCAGTGAGTCGAGACTAGCGGGAGGGGGGCAGTTCTTC. It codes for CASSESRLAGGGQFF.